These 26 T cell receptor beta chains were all obtained from the same sample, sequenced in a study of shared clonotypes between healthy human individuals (dated by TCRdb to 2018 to 2021). The library was obtained by the immunoSEQ multiplex PCR assay. TCRdb limited this immuneACCESS table to in-frame rearrangements with V and J called. A share of clones is missing; checked studies link under half to unresolved V genes, and the rest is unexplained. For this sample the table gives more than 2,000,000 clones, of which roughly 93% were detected only once. 0.39% of the sample comes from the top ten. What was sequenced was naive CD4+ T cells from PBMCs. The cell subset or site label, as the study defines it: CD45RA+ positively selected. The receptors originated from a young man in good health. Some clones in this sample may be carry-over from other donors' samples.

This CDR3 is CASSLGWDRGSSYNEQFF. CDR3 nucleotides: TGTGCCAGCAGCTTGGGATGGGACAGGGGCAGCTCCTACAATGAGCAGTTCTTC. The rearrangement joins TRBV5-4 to TRBJ2-1; 10 bases fit TRBD1. After removal of 0 bases from V and 0 bases from J, the junction contained 6 bases not matched to a gene. Looked up from germline, CDR1 is SGHNT and CDR2 is YYREEE (reference sequence). The CDR3 extends over 18 amino acids.

This chain connects TRBV19 to TRBJ1-1; D remains unclear. V lost 5 bases, J lost 3 bases, and 4 bases lay in between. CDR1 and CDR2 from the germline V gene are LNHDA and SQIVND (reference sequence). This CDR3 has 11 amino acids. In DNA, the CDR3 is TGTGCCAGTAGTTTTTACACTGAAGCTTTCTTT. Its translation is CASSFYTEAFF.

The V and J genes are TRBV11-2 and TRBJ2-4; 12 bases align to TRBD2. J was trimmed by 1 base and V by 6 bases; bases with no gene match: 4. CDR1 SGHAT and CDR2 FQNNGV come from the germline V gene. The CDR3 is made up of 16 amino acids. For the CDR3, the DNA is TGTGCCAGCAGGAGACTAGCGGGAGTCGCCAAAAACATTCAGTACTTC. Encoded protein: CASRRLAGVAKNIQYF.

Here the CDR3 reads CASSSPRVVQFF. CDR3 sequence (DNA): TGTGCCAGCAGCTCCCCGAGGGTTGTGCAGTTCTTC. This chain connects TRBV7-8 to TRBJ2-1; D is possibly TRBD2 (5 bases). With 4 bases removed from V and 12 bases from J, the gap between germline ends came to 13 bases. Looked up from germline, CDR1 is SGHVS and CDR2 is FQNEAQ. The length of the CDR3 is 12 residues.

The count of this clone is one. The rearrangement uses TRBV6-1 and TRBJ1-3; the D is unclear. Trimming stripped 0 bases from V and 4 bases from J, with 7 bases between. CDR1 and CDR2 (germline): MNHNS, SASEGT. The CDR3 has 14 amino acids. CDR3 sequence: CASSEAQYGNTIYF. In DNA form, the CDR3 reads TGTGCCAGCAGTGAAGCCCAGTACGGAAACACCATATATTTT.

On this clone itself: At the DNA level, this CDR3 is encoded by other sequences in the same sample as well. The chain carries TRBV18 and TRBJ2-2; D might be TRBD2 (5 bases). This CDR3 is 16 amino acids long. V lost 1 base and J lost 1, with 10 bases in between. Per the germline V gene, CDR1 is KGHSH and CDR2 is LQKENI. The CDR3 sequence: CASSPQSGGNTGELFF. The CDR3, as DNA: TGTGCCAGCTCACCACAAAGCGGAGGGAACACCGGGGAGCTGTTTTTT.

The chain employs TRBV14 and TRBJ2-1; D is unresolved. The CDR3 length is 13 residues. Germline-derived CDR1 and CDR2 are SGHDN and FVKESK. The germline V and J ends were trimmed by 8 bases and 3 bases, with 11 bases remaining between them. Written as DNA, the CDR3 is TGTGCCAGCTCTTACGGTCGCTACAATGAGCAGTTCTTC. Its translation: CASSYGRYNEQFF.

The chain couples TRBV11-2 to TRBJ1-1; D is uncertain. CDR3 length: 17 amino acids. Germline CDR1 is SGHAT and CDR2 is FQNNGV. The V gene lost 4 bases and the J gene lost 0 bases, with 18 bases spanning the gap. The CDR3 DNA reads as TGTGCCAGCAGCTCGATAGGGATCCAGGAGCTGAACACTGAAGCTTTCTTT. It translates to CASSSIGIQELNTEAFF.

V gene TRBV28 combines with J gene TRBJ2-1; a weak D match, TRBD2 (5 bases). CDR3 size: 15 residues. Between the trimmed V and J ends, which lost 5 bases and 4 bases, there was a span of 15 bases. Germline CDR1 reads MDHEN; CDR2 reads SYDVKM. The CDR3: CASSASRGGYNEQFF. The CDR3 DNA follows: TGTGCCAGCAGTGCTTCCCGGGGTGGTTACAATGAGCAGTTCTTC. Full variable domain (remainder filled in from reference TRBV28 and TRBJ2-1): DVKVTQSSRYLVKRTGEKVFLECVQDMDHENMFWYRQDPGLGLRLIYFSYDVKMKEKGDIPEGYSVSREKKERFSLILESASTNQTSMYLCASSASRGGYNEQFFGPGTRLTVL.

Notes on this clone: Other DNA variants within this sample encode the same CDR3. The V gene is TRBV18, the J gene TRBJ1-5; unclear D gene. Looked up from germline, CDR1 is KGHSH and CDR2 is LQKENI. There are 14 residues in the CDR3. V lost 3 bases and J lost 8, with 14 bases in between. The CDR3 loop reads CASSPSTDVEPQHF. The CDR3 coding sequence is TGTGCCAGCTCACCGTCTACGGACGTTGAGCCCCAGCATTTT.

The chain links TRBV6-5 to TRBJ1-1; TRBD1 might be the D (6 bases). CDR3 length: 15 residues. Germline assignment: CDR1 MNHEY and CDR2 SVGAGI. V lost 7 bases, J lost 1 base, and 16 bases lay in between. DNA of the CDR3: TGTGCCAGCACCTCCTTAGGGGGGACGAACACTGAAGCTTTCTTT. This encodes CASTSLGGTNTEAFF.

The rearrangement uses TRBV18 and TRBJ2-7; TRBD2 is a possible D gene (7 bases). V lost 6 bases and J lost 4, with 16 bases in between. CDR1 and CDR2 from the germline V gene are KGHSH and LQKENI. The CDR3 runs 14 residues. In DNA, the CDR3 is TGTGCCAGCTCCAAGGGGGGGGACCTATACGAGCAGTACTTC. Its translation: CASSKGGDLYEQYF.

The CDR3 sequence: CASSLGHQGLETQYF. CDR3 DNA sequence: TGCGCCAGCAGCTTGGGTCATCAGGGGCTGGAGACCCAGTACTTC. This chain links TRBV5-1 with TRBJ2-5; possible D gene TRBD1, 6 bases. The CDR3 extends over 15 amino acids. Deletions cut 0 bases from V and 5 bases from J, with 14 bases between. CDR1 SGHRS and CDR2 YFSETQ come from the germline V gene.

This sequence joins TRBV14 and TRBJ2-3; no clear D. The CDR3 is 12 amino acids. The V and J ends lost 4 bases and 2 bases respectively, with 4 bases between them. Germline loops: CDR1 SGHDN, CDR2 FVKESK. The CDR3 spells CASSLYTDTQYF. The CDR3 bases are TGTGCCAGCAGCCTTTACACAGATACGCAGTATTTT.

This sequence joins TRBV7-9 and TRBJ2-3; TRBD2 matches at 8 bases. Germline-derived CDR1 and CDR2 are SEHNR and FQNEAQ (reference sequence). Trimming at V came to 5 bases and at J to 4 bases, leaving 8 bases not matched to a gene. This CDR3 region has 15 residues. CDR3: CASSIGGREADTQYF. The CDR3 DNA reads as TGTGCCAGCAGCATCGGGGGGCGGGAGGCAGATACGCAGTATTTT.

This chain links TRBV28 with TRBJ1-1; D call uncertain. Germline loops: CDR1 MDHEN, CDR2 SYDVKM. V shed 6 bases and J shed 0 bases, with 14 bases lying between them. This CDR3 spans 15 amino acids. The chain's CDR3 is CASSPSRVMNTEAFF. CDR3 in DNA: TGTGCCAGCAGCCCCTCACGGGTGATGAACACTGAAGCTTTCTTT.

The chain recombines TRBV4-1 with TRBJ2-1; 12 bases align to TRBD2. Germline CDR1 reads MGHRA; CDR2 reads YSYEKL. CDR3 length: 16 amino acids. The ends lost 1 base at V and 12 bases at J; junction bases unmatched: 10. The CDR3 reads CASSQVFPSGGGWQFF. The CDR3 bases are TGCGCCAGCAGCCAAGTCTTTCCTAGCGGGGGGGGTTGGCAGTTCTTC.

V is TRBV29-1 and J is TRBJ2-1; 7 positions match TRBD2. The CDR3 length is 14 residues. With V trimmed by 5 bases and J by 4 bases, 8 bases remained unmatched. Looked up from germline, CDR1 is SQVTM and CDR2 is ANQGSEA. The CDR3 DNA reads as TGCAGCGTTTCTAGACTAGCAGCTTACAATGAGCAGTTCTTC. It encodes CSVSRLAAYNEQFF.

The genes are TRBV10-3 and TRBJ1-2, with a possible D match to TRBD1 (6 bases). The CDR3 has 17 residues. V gave up 6 bases and J gave up 5 bases, with 25 bases separating them. The germline gives CDR1 ENHRY, CDR2 SYGVKD. CDR3: CAIRATGQKHGLYGYTF. The DNA of the CDR3 is TGTGCCATCAGGGCCACAGGGCAGAAACATGGTTTGTATGGCTACACCTTC.

The J gene is TRBJ1-4, the V gene TRBV19; 8 positions agree with TRBD1. The CDR3 totals 19 residues. The V gene's germline CDR1 is LNHDA and CDR2 SQIVND (reference sequence). J was trimmed by 7 bases and V by 3 bases; bases with no gene match: 19. CDR3 region: CASSMESDRGLRVVEKLFF. Written as DNA, the CDR3 is TGTGCCAGTAGTATGGAAAGTGACAGGGGCCTTAGGGTGGTTGAAAAACTGTTTTTT.

The V gene is TRBV30, the J gene TRBJ2-3; D gene unclear. This CDR3 has 12 residues. From germline, CDR1 is GTSNPN and CDR2 SVGIG (reference sequence). V was pared by 3 bases and J by 2 bases, with 6 bases between. The CDR3 DNA follows: TGTGCCTGGAGCGAGGACACAGATACGCAGTATTTT. Translated: CAWSEDTDTQYF.

The chain uses TRBV6-5 and TRBJ1-3, with D unresolved. This CDR3 has 14 amino acids. Trimming shortened V by 6 bases and J by 3 bases, and 12 bases separated the two germline ends. From germline, CDR1 is MNHEY and CDR2 SVGAGI. The CDR3 region has the DNA TGTGCCAGCAGCCCCTTATACGATGGAAACACCATATATTTT. As protein: CASSPLYDGNTIYF.

The chain recombines TRBV27 with TRBJ1-2, with 7 bases lining up with TRBD1. In germline, CDR1 is MNHEY, CDR2 SMNVEV (reference sequence). The CDR3 loop spans 17 amino acids. Trimming at V came to 6 bases and at J to 2 bases, leaving 15 bases not matched to a gene. The CDR3 here is CASRGVRGPRSNYGYTF. The CDR3 DNA sequence: TGTGCCAGCAGGGGGGTAAGGGGGCCTCGCTCCAACTATGGCTACACCTTC.

In its sample, this clone was seen once. The gene calls are TRBV11-2 and TRBJ2-3; the match to TRBD2 covers 11 bases. The length of the CDR3 is 16 residues. After removal of 5 bases from V and 6 bases from J, the junction contained 10 bases not matched to a gene. Germline-derived CDR1 and CDR2 are SGHAT and FQNNGV. CDR3 region: CASSLLSGRARDTQYF. DNA of the CDR3: TGTGCCAGCAGCCTACTTAGCGGGAGGGCCCGGGATACGCAGTATTTT.

This chain joins TRBV6-5 and TRBJ2-7; tentatively, D is TRBD1 (6 bases). The CDR3 is 15 amino acids. V shed 2 bases and J shed 4 bases, with 15 bases lying between them. CDR1 is MNHEY, CDR2 SVGAGI, per germline. The CDR3, as DNA: TGTGCCAGCAGTTACGACGGGACACCTTATTACGAGCAGTACTTC. Translating it yields CASSYDGTPYYEQYF.

The V and J genes are TRBV30 and TRBJ2-4; 7 bases agree with TRBD1. Germline V gene sequence: CDR1 GTSNPN, CDR2 SVGIG (reference sequence). Trimming removed 4 bases from V and 2 bases from J; junction bases left unmatched: 2. The CDR3 runs 13 residues. Here the CDR3 reads CAWNRGPKNIQYF. The CDR3 nucleotides are TGTGCCTGGAACAGGGGCCCCAAAAACATTCAGTACTTC.